This T cell receptor beta chain derives from a study of control samples from healthy donors and cancer patients. TCRdb's copy holds only in-frame clones and misses some; the assay was immunoSEQ multiplex PCR. The table shows about 130,000 clones, with about 95% occurring only once. A single count supports this clone. This TCR derives from a man aged 25-45 years in good health. Sample: blood.

The CDR3 DNA reads TGCAGCGCTGTCCCGGGACAGGGTCGGGACAATGAGCAGTTCTTC. As protein: CSAVPGQGRDNEQFF. This chain joins TRBV29-1 and TRBJ2-1; the match to TRBD1 covers 9 bases. The CDR3 length is 15 residues. The V gene end was trimmed by 7 bases and the J gene end by 5 bases; junction bases not matched to a gene: 12. Per germline, CDR1 SQVTM and CDR2 ANQGSEA.